The TCR beta chain under discussion was sequenced for a study of Tregs in tolerant kidney transplant recipients. Mixed chimerism was transient after nonmyeloablative marrow transplants from related graft donors. Method: immunoSEQ multiplex PCR; TCRdb's copy keeps in-frame clones and lacks some. The sample consists of 84,000 or so clones, approximately 93% of them appearing once. The sequence derives from a human patient who received a combined kidney and bone marrow transplant. Some T cells may be supplied by the graft donor. The input for sequencing was CD4+ T cells from blood (PBMCs), taken 12 months after the transplant.

The CDR3: CASSYSTGTNYNEQFF. The CDR3 DNA reads as TGCGCCAGCAGCTATTCAACCGGGACTAACTACAATGAGCAGTTCTTC. This chain joins TRBV5-1 and TRBJ2-1; 7 nucleotides agree with TRBD2. Germline-derived CDR1 and CDR2 are SGHRS and YFSETQ. The V segment lost 3 bases and the J segment 3 bases; nucleotides outside the gene matches: 9. The CDR3 extends over 16 amino acids.